The 30 T cell receptor beta chains below were found in one sample sequenced in a study of T and B cells in COVID-19 patients. Multiplex PCR with BIOMED2 TRB-A/B primer pools amplified TRB rearrangements. TCRdb ran MiXCR on the multiplex PCR reads and lists one entry per CDR3 protein. The sample has around 28,000 distinct CDR3 sequences, about 31% seen once. TRB was amplified from about 260-540 ng of blood genomic DNA. Sequences were obtained from blood. These receptors originate from a human donor who had recovered from COVID-19.

This clonotype has at least ten counts. The rearrangement uses TRBV6-5 and TRBJ2-2; D is unresolved. The CDR3 has 13 amino acids. V was trimmed by 10 bases and J by 1 base, leaving 10 bases between them. Germline CDR1 is MNHEY and CDR2 is SVGAGI. CDR3 in DNA: TGTGCCACCCAATACGGGAACACCGGGGAGCTGTTTTTT. Translating it yields CATQYGNTGELFF.

This clonotype occurred many times. CDR3 loop: CASSYTRQGSSGANVLTF. The CDR3 DNA sequence: TGTGCCAGCAGTTACACGAGACAGGGGAGCTCTGGGGCCAACGTCCTGACTTTC. The V gene is TRBV6-2 or TRBV6-3, the J gene TRBJ2-6; 8 bases line up with TRBD1. The germline CDR1 and CDR2 sequences are MNHEY and SVGEGT. Unmatched junction bases numbered 6, after V lost 2 bases and J lost 0 bases. This CDR3 is built from 18 residues.

In its sample, this clonotype ranks as medium-sized (0.01 to 0.1%). The chain couples TRBV19 to TRBJ2-1; 14 bases match TRBD2. Germline V gene lookup returns CDR1 LNHDA and CDR2 SQIVND (reference sequence). V was clipped by 6 bases and J by 6 bases; unmatched bases: 1. The CDR3 has 14 residues. Written as DNA, the CDR3 is TGTGCCAGTAGGGGGACTAGCGGGAGCAATGAGCAGTTCTTC. Translating gives CASRGTSGSNEQFF.

This clonotype is deemed medium-sized. The chain is built from TRBV12-3 or TRBV12-4 and TRBJ2-3; 8 bases line up with TRBD2. This CDR3 has 15 residues. V lost 7 bases and J lost 3; bases outside the gene matches: 9. The CDR3 DNA is TGTGCCAGCACCCCCTTAGCGGGGCGGACAGATACGCAGTATTTT. Translated: CASTPLAGRTDTQYF.

This clonotype was counted many times. The V and J genes are TRBV29-1 and TRBJ1-2; D possibly corresponds to TRBD1 (5 bases). The CDR3 extends over 13 amino acids. CDR1 and CDR2 (germline): SQVTM, ANQGSEA. Trimming shortened V by 1 base and J by 6 bases, and 12 bases separated the two germline ends. DNA of the CDR3: TGCAGCGTTGAAGTCCAGGGATTAGATGGCTACACCTTC. Translating gives CSVEVQGLDGYTF. The full variable domain, in which reference TRBV29-1 and TRBJ1-2 provide the parts outside the CDR3, is SAVISQKPSRDICQRGTSLTIQCQVDSQVTMMFWYRQQPGQSLTLIATANQGSEATYESGFVIDKFPISRPNLTFSTLTVSNMSPEDSSIYLCSVEVQGLDGYTFGSGTRLTVV.

This chain uses TRBV12-3 or TRBV12-4 with TRBJ1-1; weak D call: TRBD1 (6 bases). The CDR3 length is 14 residues. The V end lost 6 bases, the J end lost 3 bases, and 14 bases lay between the germline ends. CDR3 sequence: CASREGQLDTEAFF. CDR3 DNA: TGTGCCAGCAGAGAAGGACAGCTGGACACTGAAGCTTTCTTT.

In this sample, this clonotype turned up a few times. The chain uses TRBV10-3 and TRBJ2-1; 7 bases are shared with TRBD2. Germline V gene lookup returns CDR1 ENHRY and CDR2 SYGVKD. The CDR3 totals 13 residues. V shed 5 bases and J 5 bases; nucleotides not matched to a gene: 3. This CDR3 reads CAISNLADNEQFF. CDR3 nucleotides: TGTGCCATCAGTAATCTAGCGGACAATGAGCAGTTCTTC.

This clonotype showed up just a few times. The chain recombines TRBV20-1 with TRBJ2-3; maybe TRBD2 (6 bases). Per the germline V gene, CDR1 is DFQATT and CDR2 is SNEGSKA (reference sequence). Deletions cut 3 bases from V and 5 bases from J, with 18 bases between. This CDR3 is built from 15 residues. The CDR3 spells CSASRLGEAGDTQYF. In DNA, the CDR3 is TGCAGTGCTAGTCGTCTGGGGGAGGCGGGAGATACGCAGTATTTT.

This clonotype was seen a handful of times. The rearrangement uses TRBV18 and TRBJ2-1; D is possibly TRBD1 or TRBD2 (5 bases each). Germline CDR1 and CDR2: KGHSH and LQKENI. Trimming left V 4 bases short and J 4 bases short, with 11 bases between. The CDR3 totals 14 residues. CDR3 region: CASSRGLEYNEQFF. The DNA of the CDR3 is TGTGCCAGCTCACGGGGGTTAGAGTACAATGAGCAGTTCTTC.

The chain employs TRBV5-3 and TRBJ1-5; the match to TRBD1 covers 8 bases. TRBV5-3 is recorded as an ORF, its role being uncertain. The length of the CDR3 is 14 residues. V was pared by 3 bases and J by 4 bases, with 3 bases of the junction left unmatched. The CDR3 nucleotides are TGTGCCAGAAGCTGTAACAGGGGGAATCAGCCCCAGCATTTT. Translation gives CARSCNRGNQPQHF.

This clonotype was detected only a few times. The CDR3 nucleotides read TGTGCCAGCAGAACCGGGACTAGGGTGACAGATACGCAGTATTTT. Translated, it gives CASRTGTRVTDTQYF. The chain uses TRBV28 and TRBJ2-3; 8 bases are shared with TRBD2. Trimming removed 6 bases from V and 3 bases from J; junction bases left unmatched: 8. The CDR3 loop spans 15 amino acids. From germline, CDR1 is MDHEN and CDR2 SYDVKM.

This clonotype was seen many times. This chain links TRBV6-5 with TRBJ2-3; 13 nucleotides match TRBD2. This CDR3 region has 19 residues. Trimming at V came to 0 bases and at J to 0 bases, leaving 6 bases not matched to a gene. The germline V gene has CDR1 MNHEY and CDR2 SVGAGI. For the CDR3, the DNA is TGTGCCAGCAGTTACTCCTCTAGGACTAGCGGGGGAAGCACAGATACGCAGTATTTT. It is translated as CASSYSSRTSGGSTDTQYF.

By sample share, this clonotype is medium-sized. The V gene is TRBV11-1, the J gene TRBJ2-3, with TRBD2 matching 15 bases. The V segment lost 5 bases and the J segment 3 bases; nucleotides outside the gene matches: 9. This CDR3 region has 18 residues. Germline V gene lookup returns CDR1 SGHAT and CDR2 FQDESV (reference sequence). The CDR3 region has the DNA TGTGCCAGCAGCCGTTCCGGGACTAGCGGGGGGTCAACAGATACGCAGTATTTT. This encodes CASSRSGTSGGSTDTQYF.

There are a few counts of this clonotype. The chain links TRBV5-4 to TRBJ1-4; D is unresolved. Between the trimmed V and J ends, which lost 2 bases and 4 bases, there was a span of 9 bases. This CDR3 contains 14 residues. Germline CDR1 is SGHNT and CDR2 is YYREEE (reference sequence). CDR3 amino acids: CASSFVGSNEKLFF. CDR3 sequence (DNA): TGTGCCAGCAGCTTCGTCGGGAGTAATGAAAAACTGTTTTTT.

The chain combines TRBV12-3 or TRBV12-4 with TRBJ2-7, with D perhaps TRBD1 (6 bases). This CDR3 spans 14 amino acids. V gave up 6 bases and J gave up 5 bases, with 17 bases separating them. As DNA, the CDR3 is TGTGCCAGCAGCCGAAACAACAGGGTGGACGAGCAGTACTTC. Protein: CASSRNNRVDEQYF.

This chain links TRBV27 with TRBJ2-7, with D unclear. CDR1 and CDR2 from the germline V gene are MNHEY and SMNVEV (reference sequence). V was trimmed by 3 bases and J by 1 base, leaving 16 bases between them. This CDR3 is built from 16 residues. This chain's CDR3 is CASSLSLGLVSYEQYF. CDR3 bases: TGTGCCAGCAGTTTGTCCTTGGGCCTCGTGTCCTACGAGCAGTACTTC.

This clonotype was seen once. The rearrangement links TRBV27 to TRBJ2-7; D may be TRBD1 or TRBD2 (5 bases each). The CDR3 runs to 14 residues. Germline CDR1 and CDR2: MNHEY and SMNVEV (reference sequence). The V end was cut by 8 bases, the J end by 2 bases, with 16 bases between. The CDR3 is CASGVLRGAYEQYF. DNA for the CDR3: TGTGCCAGCGGGGTACTCAGAGGGGCCTACGAGCAGTACTTC.

This rearrangement joins TRBV5-6 to TRBJ1-4; TRBD1 might be the D (6 bases). The CDR3 sequence is 17 residues long. Looked up from germline, CDR1 is SGHDT and CDR2 is YYEEEE. V lost 2 bases to trimming and J lost 0 bases, with 14 bases between them. The CDR3 spells CASSFLRGTPTNEKLFF. In DNA, the CDR3 is TGTGCCAGCAGCTTCCTCAGGGGCACACCAACTAATGAAAAACTGTTTTTT. Using reference TRBV5-6 and TRBJ1-4 for the parts outside the CDR3, the full variable domain is DAGVTQSPTHLIKTRGQQVTLRCSPKSGHDTVSWYQQALGQGPQFIFQYYEEEERQRGNFPDRFSGHQFPNYSSELNVNALLLGDSALYLCASSFLRGTPTNEKLFFGSGTQLSVL.

In this sample, this clonotype turned up a few times. CDR3 sequence (DNA): TGTGCCACCAGCAGAGGCTATAGCAATCAGCCCCAGCATTTT. Amino acid sequence: CATSRGYSNQPQHF. The chain uses TRBV15 and TRBJ1-5; D not resolved. Germline V gene lookup returns CDR1 LNHNV and CDR2 YYDKDF (reference sequence). Trimming cost V 1 base and J 0 bases, with 4 bases left between them. The CDR3 runs to 14 residues.

Comment on this clonotype: At one of its ends the junction is not consistent with the germline gene, which may arise from a read error. The chain is built from TRBV27 and TRBJ2-7; 9 bases are a match to TRBD1. The length of the CDR3 is 14 residues. Germline CDR1 reads MNHEY; CDR2 reads SMNVEV (reference sequence). As DNA, the CDR3 is TGTGCCAGCTCCGGACAGGGGAGGGCCTACAAGCAGTACTTC. Its translation is CASSGQGRAYKQYF.

This clonotype is deemed medium-sized. J is TRBJ1-4 and V is TRBV29-1; D remains unclear. Germline V lookup: CDR1 SQVTM, CDR2 ANQGSEA. The germline V and J ends were trimmed by 2 bases and 7 bases, with 5 bases remaining between them. There are 11 residues in the CDR3. The CDR3 DNA sequence: TGCAGCGTTGAAACTGCTGAAAAACTGTTTTTT. As protein: CSVETAEKLFF. The entire variable domain, with the rest obtained from reference TRBV29-1 and TRBJ1-4, is as follows: SAVISQKPSRDICQRGTSLTIQCQVDSQVTMMFWYRQQPGQSLTLIATANQGSEATYESGFVIDKFPISRPNLTFSTLTVSNMSPEDSSIYLCSVETAEKLFFGSGTQLSVL.

This clonotype is medium-sized within its sample. The chain combines TRBV19 with TRBJ2-1; D unresolved. Trimming took off 2 bases at V and 1 base at J, with 6 bases between the two ends. Germline lookup yields CDR1 LNHDA and CDR2 SQIVND (reference sequence). The CDR3 covers 14 residues. The CDR3 bases are TGTGCCAGTAGTATAAGTTCGTCCTACAATGAGCAGTTCTTC. Protein: CASSISSSYNEQFF.

V gene TRBV6-2 or TRBV6-3 combines with J gene TRBJ1-1; no clear D gene. Trimming removed 5 bases at V and 0 bases at J, with 13 bases between. This CDR3 region has 15 residues. Germline assignment: CDR1 MNHEY and CDR2 SVGEGT. CDR3 in DNA: TGTGCCAGCAGTATCATGGGCACCATGAACACTGAAGCTTTCTTT. Protein sequence: CASSIMGTMNTEAFF.

This chain joins TRBV5-4 and TRBJ1-2; D is uncertain. This CDR3 comprises 15 residues. V lost 2 bases and J 4 bases, leaving 15 bases between the germline ends. Germline CDR1 reads SGHNT; CDR2 reads YYREEE (reference sequence). CDR3 DNA: TGTGCCAGCAGCTTCTTCGGAGCTTCGGGCTATGGCTACACCTTC. Protein: CASSFFGASGYGYTF.

This clonotype is judged medium-sized. The chain has TRBV30 and TRBJ1-5, with unresolved D. Germline V lookup: CDR1 GTSNPN, CDR2 SVGIG (reference sequence). Trimming stripped 4 bases from V and 0 bases from J, with 7 bases between. This CDR3 contains 13 residues. As DNA, the CDR3 is TGTGCCTGGAATGAGGGTAGCAATCAGCCCCAGCATTTT. The encoded protein is CAWNEGSNQPQHF.

By share of the sample, this clonotype is medium-sized. The J gene is TRBJ2-1, the V gene TRBV29-1; D tentatively reads TRBD1 or TRBD2 (5 bases each). V gave up 5 bases and J gave up 3 bases, with 14 bases separating them. Germline V gene data show CDR1 as SQVTM and CDR2 as ANQGSEA. CDR3 length: 14 amino acids. The CDR3 sequence is CSVRRSGHYNEQFF. The CDR3 DNA reads as TGCAGCGTTCGCCGGAGCGGACACTACAATGAGCAGTTCTTC.

The J gene is TRBJ2-7, the V gene TRBV4-3, with 8 bases identical to TRBD1. The ends lost 4 bases at V and 0 bases at J; junction bases unmatched: 2. Germline CDR1 is LGHNA and CDR2 is YSLEER. CDR3 length: 14 residues. CDR3 residues: CASSRDRGSYEQYF. DNA for the CDR3: TGCGCCAGCAGCCGAGACAGGGGCTCCTACGAGCAGTACTTC.

This clonotype came up a few times. The chain carries TRBV6-2 or TRBV6-3 and TRBJ1-1, with 9 bases aligning to TRBD1. The CDR3 runs 14 residues. CDR1 MNHEY and CDR2 SVGEGT come from the germline V gene. Germline trimming cut 4 bases from V and 4 bases from J; bases unmatched to any gene: 4. The CDR3 DNA follows: TGTGCCAGCAGTTTTTCGGACAGGGGCACTGAAGCTTTCTTT. Translating it yields CASSFSDRGTEAFF.

The chain employs TRBV28 and TRBJ2-1, with D possibly TRBD2 on 6 matching bases. The V gene lost 10 bases and the J gene lost 5 bases, with 9 bases spanning the gap. The CDR3 contains 11 residues. CDR1 and CDR2 from the germline V gene are MDHEN and SYDVKM. CDR3 amino acids: CAIGTDNEQFF. CDR3 nucleotide sequence: TGTGCCATCGGGACTGACAATGAGCAGTTCTTC.

The chain recombines TRBV5-4 with TRBJ1-6, with no clear D. Germline CDR1 reads SGHNT; CDR2 reads YYREEE (reference sequence). Trimming pared 4 bases from V and 8 bases from J, leaving 13 bases between. The CDR3 length is 14 residues. CDR3 sequence: CASSPRLGDSPLHF. The CDR3 coding sequence is TGTGCCAGCAGCCCACGTCTTGGGGATTCACCCCTCCACTTT. Variable domain in full (rest from reference TRBV5-4 and TRBJ1-6): ETGVTQSPTHLIKTRGQQVTLRCSSQSGHNTVSWYQQALGQGPQFIFQYYREEENGRGNFPPRFSGLQFPNYSSELNVNALELDDSALYLCASSPRLGDSPLHFGNGTRLTVT.